What follows are 16 T cell receptor beta chains derived from one specimen sequenced in a study of T cell changes during pregnancy in multiple sclerosis. TCRdb's copy holds only in-frame clones and misses some; the assay was immunoSEQ multiplex PCR. The top ten clones hold under 0.7% of a sample with more than 40,000 clones, roughly nine tenths of them seen once. Sequenced here: CD4+ T cells from peripheral blood mononuclear cells, sampled in the first trimester of pregnancy. The receptors shown here come from a female donor with multiple sclerosis, enrolled in a pregnancy study.

J is TRBJ1-1 and V is TRBV6-1; a weak D match, TRBD1 (6 bases). Germline V gene data show CDR1 as MNHNS and CDR2 as SASEGT. The CDR3 sequence is 17 residues long. The V gene lost 2 bases and the J gene lost 0 bases, with 16 bases spanning the gap. CDR3 in amino acids: CASSEYFTGQMNTEAFF. The CDR3 DNA follows: TGTGCCAGCAGTGAATACTTCACAGGACAGATGAACACTGAAGCTTTCTTT.

V gene TRBV29-1 combines with J gene TRBJ2-7; 8 bases are a match to TRBD2. The CDR3 has 13 residues. Germline values: CDR1 SQVTM, CDR2 ANQGSEA. Trimming cost V 5 bases and J 6 bases; bases outside gene matches: 9. The CDR3 loop reads CSVRSGRLSEQYF. DNA of the CDR3: TGCAGCGTTCGAAGCGGGAGACTTTCCGAGCAGTACTTC.

The CDR3 spells CASSIDRLAGGPYNEQFF. The CDR3 DNA is TGTGCCAGTAGTATAGATCGGCTAGCGGGAGGGCCGTACAATGAGCAGTTCTTC. V and J are TRBV19 and TRBJ2-1; 12 nucleotides line up with TRBD2. Germline CDR1 and CDR2: LNHDA and SQIVND (reference sequence). This CDR3 comprises 18 residues. V shed 0 bases and J 4 bases; nucleotides not matched to a gene: 7.

The chain has TRBV4-3 and TRBJ2-7; 7 bases fit TRBD1. The junction had 10 bases not matched to a gene; V was cut back by 3 bases and J by 2 bases. Germline CDR1 reads LGHNA; CDR2 reads YSLEER. The CDR3 totals 16 residues. Here the CDR3 DNA reads TGCGCCAGCAGCCACCACGCCCCTGACAGGGCCTACGAGCAGTACTTC. It is translated as CASSHHAPDRAYEQYF.

This rearrangement joins TRBV7-2 to TRBJ2-7, with 7 bases that match TRBD1. The CDR3 spans 14 residues. CDR1 is SGHTA, CDR2 FQGNSA, per germline. J lost 6 bases, V lost 4 bases, and 9 bases had no gene match. The CDR3 loop is CASSSPDRFGEQYF. CDR3 bases: TGTGCCAGCAGCTCCCCGGACAGGTTCGGCGAGCAGTACTTC.

The rearrangement uses TRBV5-1 and TRBJ1-4; TRBD1 matches 8 bases. Germline V gene lookup returns CDR1 SGHRS and CDR2 YFSETQ. Trimming removed 4 bases from V and 3 bases from J; junction bases left unmatched: 2. The CDR3 is 14 residues long. CDR3 protein: CASSLGQANEKLFF. The CDR3 coding sequence is TGCGCCAGCAGCCTGGGACAGGCTAATGAAAAACTGTTTTTT.

On this clone: Other nucleotide sequences in the sample specify the same CDR3. The rearrangement links TRBV9 to TRBJ2-1, with TRBD2 identical over 7 bases. Losses at the gene ends were 0 bases for V and 4 bases for J; bases not matched to a gene: 7. This CDR3 comprises 16 residues. Per germline, CDR1 SGDLS and CDR2 YYNGEE. CDR3 in amino acids: CASSVAGQRGYNEQFF. CDR3 in DNA: TGTGCCAGCAGCGTAGCTGGCCAGCGGGGTTACAATGAGCAGTTCTTC.

The chain carries TRBV28 and TRBJ2-3, with 9 bases aligning to TRBD2. The V gene's germline CDR1 is MDHEN and CDR2 SYDVKM. The CDR3 consists of 16 residues. Germline trimming cut 2 bases from V and 3 bases from J; bases unmatched to any gene: 6. CDR3 sequence reads: CASSLSSGSETDTQYF. The CDR3 DNA sequence: TGTGCCAGCAGTTTAAGTAGCGGGAGTGAAACAGATACGCAGTATTTT.

The chain recombines TRBV6-1 with TRBJ2-5, with D possibly being TRBD2 (6 bases). CDR1 and CDR2 from the germline V gene are MNHNS and SASEGT. The V end lost 5 bases, the J end lost 2 bases, and 9 bases lay between the germline ends. This CDR3 region has 13 residues. The CDR3 DNA reads TGTGCCAGCAGTTCTGGACTACAAGAGACCCAGTACTTC. It yields the protein CASSSGLQETQYF.

J is TRBJ2-1 and V is TRBV27; 10 bases are shared with TRBD1. The CDR3 is made up of 17 amino acids. Losses at the gene ends were 0 bases for V and 9 bases for J; bases not matched to a gene: 11. Looked up from germline, CDR1 is MNHEY and CDR2 is SMNVEV (reference sequence). DNA of the CDR3: TGTGCCAGCAGTTTATCGCTCGTGACAGGGGGCTGGTCTGAGCAGTTCTTC. Translating it yields CASSLSLVTGGWSEQFF.

The CDR3 is CSVEGLGQGAPNEQFF. CDR3 nucleotides: TGCAGCGTTGAAGGCCTGGGGCAGGGGGCGCCCAATGAGCAGTTCTTC. The chain links TRBV29-1 to TRBJ2-1, with TRBD1 matching 8 bases. Germline-derived CDR1 and CDR2 are SQVTM and ANQGSEA. The V segment lost 1 base and the J segment 6 bases; nucleotides outside the gene matches: 11. The CDR3 is made up of 16 amino acids.

This chain links TRBV5-1 with TRBJ2-5; 10 bases map to TRBD1. CDR1 and CDR2 (germline): SGHRS, YFSETQ. J lost 4 bases, V lost 2 bases, and 5 bases had no gene match. The CDR3 is 15 amino acids. The CDR3 DNA reads TGCGCCAGCAGCTTTGGGGACAGGGGAGGAGAGACCCAGTACTTC. Translating gives CASSFGDRGGETQYF.

This chain joins TRBV9 and TRBJ2-1; TRBD2 matches 13 bases. CDR3 length: 17 residues. V was clipped by 3 bases and J by 1 base; unmatched bases: 4. Germline CDR1 reads SGDLS; CDR2 reads YYNGEE. CDR3 in amino acids: CASSGGLAGVSYNEQFF. CDR3 nucleotide sequence: TGTGCCAGCAGCGGAGGACTAGCGGGAGTTTCCTACAATGAGCAGTTCTTC.

This chain joins TRBV19 and TRBJ2-1; 10 bases are a match to TRBD2. The germline V gene encodes CDR1 LNHDA and CDR2 SQIVND (reference sequence). The CDR3 contains 15 residues. The junction had 9 bases not matched to a gene; V was cut back by 3 bases and J by 10 bases. The CDR3 coding sequence is TGTGCCAGTAGTATGCTTAGCGGGAGGTTGGAGGAGCAGTTCTTC. Translation gives CASSMLSGRLEEQFF. Together with reference TRBV19 and TRBJ2-1, the CDR3 gives the full variable domain: DGGITQSPKYLFRKEGQNVTLSCEQNLNHDAMYWYRQDPGQGLRLIYYSQIVNDFQKGDIAEGYSVSREKKESFPLTVTSAQKNPTAFYLCASSMLSGRLEEQFFGPGTRLTVL.

The chain combines TRBV19 with TRBJ1-2; 7 bases line up with TRBD1. Germline CDR1 reads LNHDA; CDR2 reads SQIVND (reference sequence). V lost 2 bases to trimming and J lost 3 bases; unmatched junction nucleotides: 3. The CDR3 has 14 residues. CDR3 in amino acids: CASSITGADYGYTF. The CDR3 nucleotides are TGTGCCAGTAGTATAACAGGGGCTGACTATGGCTACACCTTC.

The chain has TRBV7-9 and TRBJ1-1, with TRBD1 identical over 8 bases. There are 11 residues in the CDR3. CDR1 and CDR2 (germline): SEHNR, FQNEAQ (reference sequence). V shed 6 bases and J 10 bases; nucleotides not matched to a gene: 4. The CDR3 DNA is TGTGCCAGCAGTCCCGGGACAGGAGCTTTCTTT. Translating gives CASSPGTGAFF.